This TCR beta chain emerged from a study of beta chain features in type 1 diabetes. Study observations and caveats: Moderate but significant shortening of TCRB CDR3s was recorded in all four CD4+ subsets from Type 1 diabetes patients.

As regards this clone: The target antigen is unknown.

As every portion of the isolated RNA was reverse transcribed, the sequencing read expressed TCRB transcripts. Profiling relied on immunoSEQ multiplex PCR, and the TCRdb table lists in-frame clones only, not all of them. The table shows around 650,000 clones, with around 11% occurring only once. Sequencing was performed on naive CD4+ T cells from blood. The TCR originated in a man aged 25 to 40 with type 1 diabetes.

CDR3 sequence reads: CASGGESSYNEQFF. CDR3 nucleotides: TGTGCCAGCGGAGGGGAGAGCTCCTACAATGAGCAGTTCTTC. V gene TRBV2 combines with J gene TRBJ2-1, with D possibly being TRBD2 (6 bases). The CDR3 has 14 residues. CDR1 is SNHLY, CDR2 FYNNEI, per germline. Trimming took off 8 bases at V and 0 bases at J, with 11 bases between the two ends.